These 14 T cell receptor beta chains were sequenced from one sample in a study of post-analysis software for immune sequencing data. Study results and caveats: In patients, roughly 5 TRBV segments were more frequent than in controls, with TRBV5-6, TRBV5-1 and TRBV20-1 among them.

What these receptors recognize is not known. Unique-molecular-identifier-tagged TCR beta cDNA libraries were used. TCRdb re-called the PCR reads with MiXCR, one entry per CDR3 protein. The repertoire consists of more than 450,000 distinct CDR3 sequences, with around a third occurring once and the leading ten covering 4.5% to 7.5%. What was sequenced was blood. Source of these receptors: a girl aged 2 to 17 with multiple sclerosis.

The chain carries TRBV11-2 and TRBJ2-7, with TRBD2 identical over 12 bases. V dropped 4 bases and J dropped 0; count of bases not matched to a gene: 4. In germline, CDR1 is SGHAT, CDR2 FQNNGV. The CDR3 is made up of 16 amino acids. The CDR3 here is CASSSGTSGRSYEQYF. CDR3 in DNA: TGTGCCAGCAGCTCCGGGACTAGCGGGCGCTCCTACGAGCAGTACTTC.

This chain uses TRBV4-1 with TRBJ2-2; unclear D gene. The CDR3 spans 13 residues. Germline CDR1 is MGHRA and CDR2 is YSYEKL. Trimming cost V 3 bases and J 7 bases, with 9 bases left between them. The CDR3 region has the DNA TGCGCCAGCAGCCAGGCAAGAAACGGGGAGCTGTTTTTT. It translates to CASSQARNGELFF.

This chain links TRBV12-3 or TRBV12-4 with TRBJ1-4; D is uncertain. The CDR3 contains 15 residues. V was trimmed by 5 bases and J by 0 bases, leaving 10 bases between them. The CDR3 reads CASSLNSATNEKLFF. Here the CDR3 DNA reads TGTGCCAGCAGTCTGAACAGTGCAACTAATGAAAAACTGTTTTTT.

In this sample, this clonotype turned up many times. The rearrangement links TRBV6-5 to TRBJ2-1; D is uncertain. CDR3 length: 11 amino acids. Trimming shortened V by 6 bases and J by 8 bases, and 8 bases separated the two germline ends. Looked up from germline, CDR1 is MNHEY and CDR2 is SVGAGI. The CDR3 DNA reads TGTGCCAGCAGCCGTAGGGATGAGCAGTTCTTC. Residues: CASSRRDEQFF.

This chain joins TRBV18 and TRBJ2-3, with 10 nucleotides matching TRBD1. Germline CDR1 and CDR2: KGHSH and LQKENI. V was pared by 3 bases and J by 4 bases, with 1 base of the junction left unmatched. The CDR3 extends over 14 amino acids. The CDR3 loop is CASSPDRGSDTQYF. The DNA for the CDR3 is TGTGCCAGCTCACCGGACAGGGGGTCAGATACGCAGTATTTT.

This rearrangement joins TRBV2 to TRBJ2-1; 10 bases match TRBD2. Trimming at V came to 7 bases and at J to 0 bases, leaving 6 bases not matched to a gene. The CDR3 extends over 16 amino acids. CDR1 and CDR2 from the germline V gene are SNHLY and FYNNEI. The CDR3 bases are TGTGCCAGCAAAACTAGCGGGGACCGCTCCTACAATGAGCAGTTCTTC. Its protein is CASKTSGDRSYNEQFF.

In this sample, this clonotype turned up a few times. J is TRBJ1-5 and V is TRBV20-1, with D maybe TRBD1 (6 bases). CDR1 and CDR2 (germline): DFQATT, SNEGSKA (reference sequence). Trimming shortened V by 0 bases and J by 0 bases, and 21 bases separated the two germline ends. This CDR3 region has 19 residues. The CDR3 bases are TGCAGTGCTAGAGATGAACAGGGAAAGATTGGGTATAGCAATCAGCCCCAGCATTTT. Translated, it gives CSARDEQGKIGYSNQPQHF.

The rearrangement joins TRBV5-4 to TRBJ2-2; D uncertain. Trimming removed 5 bases from V and 4 bases from J, with 6 bases in between. This CDR3 is 12 amino acids long. From germline, CDR1 is SGHNT and CDR2 YYREEE (reference sequence). CDR3 coding DNA: TGTGCCAGCAGTTTTGTCACCGGGGAGCTGTTTTTT. Protein sequence: CASSFVTGELFF.

The chain carries TRBV6-1 and TRBJ2-4, with D possibly being TRBD1 (7 bases). The CDR3 sequence is 13 residues long. V was shortened by 6 bases and J by 8 bases, with 14 bases between the two germline ends. CDR1 is MNHNS, CDR2 SASEGT, per germline. The CDR3 DNA reads as TGTGCCAGCAGGGCCACAGGGGAGGACATTCAGTACTTC. Residues: CASRATGEDIQYF.

This sequence joins TRBV7-9 and TRBJ2-1, with D possibly TRBD2 on 6 matching bases. Germline CDR1 is SEHNR and CDR2 is FQNEAQ (reference sequence). The V end lost 5 bases, the J end lost 4 bases, and 15 bases lay between the germline ends. The CDR3 is 15 amino acids. The chain's CDR3 is CASSTRGGRYNEQFF. The CDR3 DNA reads as TGTGCCAGCAGCACCCGAGGAGGGAGGTACAATGAGCAGTTCTTC.

This clonotype has only a few counts. The chain carries TRBV10-2 and TRBJ2-3; 7 nucleotides match TRBD1. Germline V gene sequence: CDR1 WSHSY, CDR2 SAAADI. The CDR3 loop spans 15 amino acids. J lost 2 bases, V lost 7 bases, and 9 bases had no gene match. CDR3 residues: CASKIGTAYTDTQYF. DNA of the CDR3: TGCGCCAGCAAGATCGGGACAGCTTACACAGATACGCAGTATTTT.

The chain is built from TRBV20-1 and TRBJ1-4, with no clear D. Per germline, CDR1 DFQATT and CDR2 SNEGSKA (reference sequence). The CDR3 loop spans 14 amino acids. The V end lost 0 bases, the J end lost 7 bases, and 12 bases lay between the germline ends. The CDR3 is CSARDGRAGEKLFF. The CDR3, as DNA: TGCAGTGCTAGAGATGGGCGGGCGGGTGAAAAACTGTTTTTT.

In its sample, this clonotype ranks as medium-sized. This may come from a read error, since a much larger clone is one base off. The chain recombines TRBV12-3 or TRBV12-4 with TRBJ2-3, with D hard to call. The CDR3 has 14 amino acids. CDR3 sequence (DNA): TGTGCCAGCAGTCCCACAGTTACCACAGATGCGCAGTATTTT. It yields the protein CASSPTVTTDAQYF.

This clonotype appeared a single time. This sequence joins TRBV6-6 and TRBJ2-5, with TRBD2 matching 8 bases. The junction had 10 bases not matched to a gene; V was cut back by 2 bases and J by 2 bases. CDR3 length: 17 residues. CDR1 MNHNY and CDR2 SVGAGI come from the germline V gene (reference sequence). DNA of the CDR3: TGTGCCAGCAGTTACCCGATTTCCGGGGGGGGGCAAGAGACCCAGTACTTC. Protein: CASSYPISGGGQETQYF.